This T cell receptor beta chain was captured in a study of blood T cell repertoires in COVID-19. About the research overall: Material from acute and convalescent COVID-19 was sourced from the United States, Italy and Spain. Nucleic acid was either cDNA or gDNA, and it came from T cells, B-cell-depleted T cells, or PBMCs.

Original methodology: From reference gene primer amplification, estimates of nucleated cell counts were derived. Libraries were prepared by immunoSEQ multiplex PCR; TCRdb keeps only in-frame clonotypes and omits some of them. V and J calls and clone size are as listed in that table; D and trimming were resolved from the DNA. The sample includes about 90,000 clones, 80% to 95% of them seen just once. Trimming pared 6 bases from V and 4 bases from J, leaving 19 bases between. The CDR3 is 15 residues long. Per the germline V gene, CDR1 is MNHNY and CDR2 is SVGAGI (reference sequence). This receptor was obtained from a woman aged 60-75 years with active COVID-19. The rearrangement links TRBV6-6 to TRBJ2-7, with D tentatively TRBD1 (5 bases). Sequences were obtained from peripheral blood. The CDR3 DNA reads as TGTGCCAGCAGACTCACTTCTACAGGCATATACGAGCAGTACTTC. Its translation: CASRLTSTGIYEQYF.